These 32 T cell receptor beta chains originate from one sample sequenced in a study of blood T cell repertoires in COVID-19. Sequencing used immunoSEQ multiplex PCR; TCRdb keeps in-frame clones, though not all of them. Of approximately 160,000 clones in the sample, roughly 87% were seen once. The sequencing input was PBMCs or T cells enriched from blood (not recorded which). These receptors were collected from a woman in her forties or fifties who had recovered from COVID-19.

The V and J genes are TRBV19 and TRBJ1-6, with 9 bases matching TRBD1. The CDR3 contains 15 residues. Germline V gene sequence: CDR1 LNHDA, CDR2 SQIVND (reference sequence). J was trimmed by 6 bases and V by 7 bases; bases with no gene match: 7. As DNA, the CDR3 is TGTGCCAGTAAAGTGACAGGGGGTTCTAATTCACCCCTCCACTTT. Residues: CASKVTGGSNSPLHF.

The chain couples TRBV27 to TRBJ1-2; D is perhaps TRBD1 (5 bases). The CDR3 sequence is 13 residues long. The germline V gene encodes CDR1 MNHEY and CDR2 SMNVEV (reference sequence). Trimming removed 4 bases at V and 5 bases at J, with 11 bases between. The CDR3 is CASSSGIGYGYTF. The CDR3 coding sequence is TGTGCCAGCAGTTCAGGGATTGGGTATGGCTACACCTTC.

V and J are TRBV6-5 and TRBJ2-2, with 8 bases aligning to TRBD2. The CDR3 is made up of 16 amino acids. Looked up from germline, CDR1 is MNHEY and CDR2 is SVGAGI. With V trimmed by 4 bases and J by 5 bases, 9 bases remained unmatched. Written as DNA, the CDR3 is TGTGCCAGCAGTTTCCCCGGGGGGGGGAGTACCGGGGAGCTGTTTTTT. It specifies CASSFPGGGSTGELFF.

The rearrangement links TRBV3-1 (or the pseudogene TRBV3-2) to TRBJ1-3; unclear D gene. The CDR3 has 15 residues. V lost 4 bases to trimming and J lost 0 bases, with 10 bases between them. Per germline, CDR1 LGHDT and CDR2 YNNKEL (reference sequence). The CDR3 region has the DNA TGTGCCAGCAGCCTCGGAGCATCCTCTGGAAACACCATATATTTT. This gives the protein CASSLGASSGNTIYF.

This clone is a singleton in its sample. The genes are TRBV4-1 and TRBJ2-6, with TRBD1 matching over 11 bases. Trimming took 4 bases from V and 2 from J; bases not matched to a gene: 13. The CDR3 has 20 residues. Germline CDR1 reads MGHRA; CDR2 reads YSYEKL. The CDR3 coding sequence is TGCGCCAGCAGCCTCCGACCACTCCGGGACAGGGGGGCTGGGGCCAACGTCCTGACTTTC. This gives the protein CASSLRPLRDRGAGANVLTF.

This clone was seen only once. The V call is TRBV11-2, the J call TRBJ2-1; 10 bases fit TRBD2. The CDR3 is made up of 15 amino acids. The ends lost 6 bases at V and 4 bases at J; junction bases unmatched: 6. CDR1 is SGHAT and CDR2 is FQNNGV in the germline V gene. CDR3 in amino acids: CASSWTSGTYNEQFF. The CDR3 nucleotides are TGTGCCAGCAGTTGGACTAGCGGCACTTACAATGAGCAGTTCTTC.

The chain carries TRBV6-5 and TRBJ2-7; TRBD1 agrees at 9 bases. The germline CDR1 and CDR2 sequences are MNHEY and SVGAGI. The length of the CDR3 is 14 residues. The ends lost 9 bases at V and 3 bases at J; junction bases unmatched: 9. DNA for the CDR3: TGTGCCAGTTTCTCTCCGGGACAGGGCTACGAGCAGTACTTC. It yields the protein CASFSPGQGYEQYF.

This clone was recorded a few times. This chain connects TRBV28 to TRBJ2-2; 9 bases align to TRBD1. This CDR3 has 16 residues. The V and J ends lost 5 bases and 5 bases, in that order; junction bases with no gene match: 9. Germline V gene data show CDR1 as MDHEN and CDR2 as SYDVKM. The CDR3 is CASSVTGGVKTGELFF. CDR3 in DNA: TGTGCCAGCAGTGTAACAGGGGGCGTAAAGACCGGGGAGCTGTTTTTT. Variable domain in full (rest from reference TRBV28 and TRBJ2-2): DVKVTQSSRYLVKRTGEKVFLECVQDMDHENMFWYRQDPGLGLRLIYFSYDVKMKEKGDIPEGYSVSREKKERFSLILESASTNQTSMYLCASSVTGGVKTGELFFGEGSRLTVL.

J is TRBJ2-5 and V is TRBV19; TRBD2 matches at 15 bases. Germline V gene lookup returns CDR1 LNHDA and CDR2 SQIVND (reference sequence). CDR3 size: 17 residues. The ends lost 1 base at V and 5 bases at J; junction bases unmatched: 5. CDR3 bases: TGTGCCAGTAGTATAGGGACTAGCGGGAGGGTTAGGGAGACCCAGTACTTC. Residues: CASSIGTSGRVRETQYF. Variable domain in full (rest from reference TRBV19 and TRBJ2-5): DGGITQSPKYLFRKEGQNVTLSCEQNLNHDAMYWYRQDPGQGLRLIYYSQIVNDFQKGDIAEGYSVSREKKESFPLTVTSAQKNPTAFYLCASSIGTSGRVRETQYFGPGTRLLVL.

The chain employs TRBV30 and TRBJ2-1; 7 bases match TRBD1. With 4 bases clipped from V and 8 bases from J, the junction kept 5 bases outside the gene matches. Germline CDR1 is GTSNPN and CDR2 is SVGIG (reference sequence). This CDR3 region has 12 residues. The CDR3 nucleotides are TGTGCCTGGAACAGGGGATCGTATGAGCAGTTCTTC. As protein: CAWNRGSYEQFF.

The chain uses TRBV19 and TRBJ1-2, with 12 bases identical to TRBD1. The germline gives CDR1 LNHDA, CDR2 SQIVND (reference sequence). The CDR3 has 15 residues. V shed 5 bases and J 3 bases; nucleotides not matched to a gene: 4. Here the CDR3 reads CASSAGTGGYYGYTF. DNA of the CDR3: TGTGCCAGTAGTGCCGGGACAGGGGGCTACTATGGCTACACCTTC.

The chain carries TRBV29-1 and TRBJ1-2; D is uncertain. The germline gives CDR1 SQVTM, CDR2 ANQGSEA. V was clipped by 4 bases and J by 8 bases, with 11 bases between them. This CDR3 region has 11 residues. Here the CDR3 DNA reads TGCAGCGTTGTGGGCGCGCAGGGCTACACCTTC. The encoded protein is CSVVGAQGYTF. Full variable domain (missing parts from reference TRBV29-1 and TRBJ1-2): SAVISQKPSRDICQRGTSLTIQCQVDSQVTMMFWYRQQPGQSLTLIATANQGSEATYESGFVIDKFPISRPNLTFSTLTVSNMSPEDSSIYLCSVVGAQGYTFGSGTRLTVV.

J is TRBJ2-7 and V is TRBV4-1; 9 bases agree with TRBD1. V was pared by 3 bases and J by 6 bases, with 15 bases of the junction left unmatched. The CDR3 extends over 17 amino acids. Germline assignment: CDR1 MGHRA and CDR2 YSYEKL. The CDR3 protein is CASSHAGKGQGPSEQYF. The CDR3 DNA sequence: TGCGCCAGCAGCCACGCTGGGAAGGGACAGGGACCATCCGAGCAGTACTTC.

This chain connects TRBV28 to TRBJ1-5, with D possibly being TRBD1 (6 bases). Germline V gene sequence: CDR1 MDHEN, CDR2 SYDVKM. The CDR3 is made up of 15 amino acids. Trimming stripped 5 bases from V and 5 bases from J, with 16 bases between. In DNA form, the CDR3 reads TGTGCCAGCAGTACGACCGGGACAAGATATCAGCCCCAGCATTTT. It specifies CASSTTGTRYQPQHF.

The gene calls are TRBV7-2 and TRBJ2-1; D not resolved. The CDR3 consists of 14 residues. Trimming stripped 1 base from V and 4 bases from J, with 8 bases between. Germline V CDR1 and CDR2: SGHTA, FQGNSA. DNA for the CDR3: TGTGCCAGCAGCTTAGGTCCAGGTTACAATGAGCAGTTCTTC. Its translation: CASSLGPGYNEQFF. Using reference TRBV7-2 and TRBJ2-1 for the parts outside the CDR3, the full variable domain is GAGVSQSPSNKVTEKGKDVELRCDPISGHTALYWYRQSLGQGLEFLIYFQGNSAPDKSGLPSDRFSAERTGGSVSTLTIQRTQQEDSAVYLCASSLGPGYNEQFFGPGTRLTVL.

There are a few counts of this clone. The CDR3 region has the DNA TGTGCCAGCAGGATAAATGGCAACTATGGCTACACCTTC. It codes for CASRINGNYGYTF. The chain uses TRBV28 and TRBJ1-2, with D unclear. V shed 6 bases and J shed 2 bases, with 10 bases lying between them. The CDR3 covers 13 residues. CDR1 is MDHEN and CDR2 is SYDVKM in the germline V gene.

In its sample, this clone was seen once. The rearrangement links TRBV19 to TRBJ1-1; 7 positions agree with TRBD1. Trimming took 5 bases from V and 3 from J; bases not matched to a gene: 6. The CDR3 spans 14 residues. Germline loops: CDR1 LNHDA, CDR2 SQIVND (reference sequence). The CDR3 DNA reads TGTGCCAGTAGTCCCTGGGACAGACACACTGAAGCTTTCTTT. Its protein product is CASSPWDRHTEAFF.

This chain uses TRBV7-9 with TRBJ1-1; D not resolved. CDR3 size: 14 residues. V lost 2 bases, J lost 1 base, and 8 bases lay in between. CDR1 and CDR2 from the germline V gene are SEHNR and FQNEAQ (reference sequence). The CDR3 DNA reads as TGTGCCAGCAGCTTATTCGAGCAGAACACTGAAGCTTTCTTT. This gives the protein CASSLFEQNTEAFF.

The rearrangement uses TRBV28 and TRBJ1-5; TRBD1 is a possible D gene (6 bases). Germline values: CDR1 MDHEN, CDR2 SYDVKM. The V end was cut by 6 bases, the J end by 3 bases, with 12 bases between. The CDR3 is 14 residues long. The CDR3, as DNA: TGTGCCAGCAGGGCGGACAGTTACAATCAGCCCCAGCATTTT. The encoded protein is CASRADSYNQPQHF.

The gene calls are TRBV24-1 and TRBJ2-6; D is unresolved. Trimming took 4 bases from V and 4 from J, leaving 10 bases between them. This CDR3 region has 15 residues. CDR1 and CDR2 (germline): KGHDR, SFDVKD. CDR3 protein: CATSEAPPGANVLTF. DNA for the CDR3: TGTGCCACCAGTGAAGCCCCGCCAGGGGCCAACGTCCTGACTTTC.

The V gene is TRBV5-1, the J gene TRBJ2-3; 13 bases match TRBD2. After removal of 3 bases from V and 1 base from J, the junction contained 2 bases not matched to a gene. CDR3 length: 16 amino acids. Per germline, CDR1 SGHRS and CDR2 YFSETQ. The CDR3 DNA is TGCGCCAGCAGCTCGGGACTAGCGGGACGCACAGATACGCAGTATTTT. Its protein is CASSSGLAGRTDTQYF.

A single count supports this clone. This chain joins TRBV3-1 (or the pseudogene TRBV3-2) and TRBJ2-5; D is possibly TRBD1 (6 bases). Deletions cut 3 bases from V and 1 base from J, with 9 bases between. CDR1 and CDR2 (germline): LGHDT, YNNKEL (reference sequence). The CDR3 contains 14 residues. In DNA form, the CDR3 reads TGTGCCAGCAGCCAGGGGGACATCCAAGAGACCCAGTACTTC. Its protein is CASSQGDIQETQYF.

This sequence joins TRBV10-2 and TRBJ1-1; the D is unclear. This CDR3 is built from 15 residues. Per the germline V gene, CDR1 is WSHSY and CDR2 is SAAADI. V was shortened by 5 bases and J by 5 bases, with 18 bases between the two germline ends. CDR3 sequence reads: CASSHPAGLGTEAFF. The CDR3 nucleotides are TGCGCCAGCAGTCATCCCGCGGGCCTAGGGACTGAAGCTTTCTTT.

The chain joins TRBV5-1 to TRBJ2-1; 14 nucleotides match TRBD2. The germline CDR1 and CDR2 sequences are SGHRS and YFSETQ. V was clipped by 0 bases and J by 9 bases; unmatched bases: 5. The CDR3 has 16 amino acids. CDR3 sequence: CASSLGGTSGSLEQFF. CDR3 DNA: TGCGCCAGCAGCTTGGGTGGGACTAGCGGGAGCCTTGAGCAGTTCTTC. Full variable domain (remainder filled in from reference TRBV5-1 and TRBJ2-1): KAGVTQTPRYLIKTRGQQVTLSCSPISGHRSVSWYQQTPGQGLQFLFEYFSETQRNKGNFPGRFSGRQFSNSRSEMNVSTLELGDSALYLCASSLGGTSGSLEQFFGPGTRLTVL.

The V and J genes are TRBV5-4 and TRBJ2-2, with TRBD1 matching over 9 bases. The CDR3 spans 16 residues. Looked up from germline, CDR1 is SGHNT and CDR2 is YYREEE (reference sequence). With V trimmed by 3 bases and J by 3 bases, 6 bases remained unmatched. CDR3: CASSSPGTGYTGELFF. CDR3 sequence (DNA): TGTGCCAGCAGCTCTCCCGGGACAGGGTACACCGGGGAGCTGTTTTTT.

The V gene is TRBV5-1, the J gene TRBJ2-2; a weak D match, TRBD1 (7 bases). The V gene's germline CDR1 is SGHRS and CDR2 YFSETQ. The CDR3 loop spans 15 amino acids. V was shortened by 4 bases and J by 4 bases, with 14 bases between the two germline ends. CDR3 amino acids: CASSPQGTFTGELFF. CDR3 coding DNA: TGCGCCAGCAGCCCACAGGGGACTTTCACCGGGGAGCTGTTTTTT.

The chain employs TRBV5-1 and TRBJ1-2; D may be TRBD1 (6 bases). Trimming removed 1 base from V and 10 bases from J, with 11 bases in between. Looked up from germline, CDR1 is SGHRS and CDR2 is YFSETQ. The CDR3 contains 12 residues. CDR3 nucleotides: TGCGCCAGCAGCTTGATCCAGGGGATCTACACCTTC. This gives the protein CASSLIQGIYTF.

The rearrangement joins TRBV9 to TRBJ2-1; the match to TRBD2 covers 8 bases. J lost 4 bases, V lost 4 bases, and 7 bases had no gene match. CDR1 is SGDLS and CDR2 is YYNGEE in the germline V gene. The CDR3 spans 15 residues. CDR3 coding DNA: TGTGCCAGCAGCCTTGATAGCGGGGTTTACAATGAGCAGTTCTTC. Its translation is CASSLDSGVYNEQFF.

The genes are TRBV5-1 and TRBJ2-5; no firm D call. This CDR3 spans 15 amino acids. Trimming left V 3 bases short and J 4 bases short, with 16 bases between. Germline CDR1 reads SGHRS; CDR2 reads YFSETQ. This CDR3 reads CASSSPGLLGETQYF. DNA of the CDR3: TGCGCCAGCAGCTCCCCTGGGCTTCTGGGAGAGACCCAGTACTTC.

The chain uses TRBV5-1 and TRBJ2-1; TRBD2 might be the D (5 bases). This CDR3 is 14 amino acids long. V lost 0 bases and J 7 bases, leaving 11 bases between the germline ends. From germline, CDR1 is SGHRS and CDR2 YFSETQ. The CDR3 reads CASSLAGTGNEQFF. The CDR3 DNA follows: TGCGCCAGCAGCTTGGCGGGAACGGGGAATGAGCAGTTCTTC. Full variable domain (missing parts from reference TRBV5-1 and TRBJ2-1): KAGVTQTPRYLIKTRGQQVTLSCSPISGHRSVSWYQQTPGQGLQFLFEYFSETQRNKGNFPGRFSGRQFSNSRSEMNVSTLELGDSALYLCASSLAGTGNEQFFGPGTRLTVL.

In its sample, this clone was seen once. The chain employs TRBV19 and TRBJ2-5, with D perhaps TRBD1 (8 bases). Germline values: CDR1 LNHDA, CDR2 SQIVND (reference sequence). CDR3 length equals 15 residues. Deletions cut 4 bases from V and 4 bases from J, with 16 bases between. In nucleotides, the CDR3 is TGTGCCAGTAGTAACTACAGGGGGGGGAGAGAGACCCAGTACTTC. Residues: CASSNYRGGRETQYF.

The V call is TRBV5-1, the J call TRBJ2-7; 11 bases agree with TRBD2. This CDR3 contains 14 residues. CDR1 is SGHRS, CDR2 YFSETQ, per germline. V lost 8 bases and J lost 2; bases outside the gene matches: 6. The CDR3 loop is CASDSGRAPYEQYF. The DNA of the CDR3 is TGCGCCAGTGATAGCGGGAGGGCCCCCTACGAGCAGTACTTC.